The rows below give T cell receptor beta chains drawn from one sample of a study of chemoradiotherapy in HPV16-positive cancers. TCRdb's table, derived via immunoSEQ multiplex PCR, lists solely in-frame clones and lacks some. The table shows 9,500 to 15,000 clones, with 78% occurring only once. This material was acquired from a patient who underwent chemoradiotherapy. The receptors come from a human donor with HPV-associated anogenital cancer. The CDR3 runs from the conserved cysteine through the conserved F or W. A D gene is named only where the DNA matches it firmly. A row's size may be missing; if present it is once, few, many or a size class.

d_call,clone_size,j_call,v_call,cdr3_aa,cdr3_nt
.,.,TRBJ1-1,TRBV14,CASSQDKRTENTEAFF,TGTGCCAGCAGCCAAGATAAGAGAACAGAGAACACTGAAGCTTTCTTT
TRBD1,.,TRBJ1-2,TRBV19,CASTPGSEGAYGYTF,TGTGCCAGTACCCCCGGGTCTGAGGGGGCGTATGGCTACACCTTC
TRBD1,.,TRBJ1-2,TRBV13,CASSSWDRGVGGYTF,TGTGCCAGCAGCTCGTGGGACAGGGGAGTTGGAGGCTACACCTTC
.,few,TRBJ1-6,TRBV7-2,CASSLLTRNNSPLHF,TGTGCCAGCAGCTTATTAACCAGGAATAATTCACCCCTCCACTTT
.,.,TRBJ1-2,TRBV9,CASSPRDLGNYGYTF,TGTGCCAGCAGCCCCCGGGACCTTGGGAACTATGGCTACACCTTC
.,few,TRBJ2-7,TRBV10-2,CASSDGNYEQYF,TGCGCCAGCAGTGATGGGAACTACGAGCAGTACTTC
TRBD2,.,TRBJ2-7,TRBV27,CASSSYGERGAYEQYF,TGTGCCAGCAGTTCCTATGGGGAGCGGGGGGCCTACGAGCAGTACTTC
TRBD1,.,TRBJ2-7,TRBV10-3,CAISEWTGSNEQYF,TGTGCCATCAGTGAGTGGACAGGGTCAAACGAGCAGTACTTC
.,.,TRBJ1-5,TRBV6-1,CASSEALDLYMNQPQHF,TGTGCCAGCAGTGAAGCTTTGGACCTTTATATGAATCAGCCCCAGCATTTT
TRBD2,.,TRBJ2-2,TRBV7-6,CASSLGLAGGLRGTGELFF,TGTGCCAGCAGCTTAGGACTAGCGGGGGGGCTTCGAGGCACCGGGGAGCTGTTTTTT
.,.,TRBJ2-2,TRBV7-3,CASSLLQGRESGELFF,TGTGCCAGCAGCTTACTCCAGGGGAGGGAGAGCGGGGAGCTGTTTTTT
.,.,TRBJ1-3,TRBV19,CATSPRLSGNTIYF,TGTGCCACCTCCCCGAGACTCTCTGGAAACACCATATATTTT
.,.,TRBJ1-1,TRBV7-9,CASSPTNTEAFF,TGTGCCAGCAGCCCCACGAACACTGAAGCTTTCTTT
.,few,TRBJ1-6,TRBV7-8,CASSLPTISGSPLHF,TGTGCCAGCAGCCTACCGACCATTTCCGGTTCACCCCTCCACTTT
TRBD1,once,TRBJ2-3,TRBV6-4,CASRARDSSDTQYF,TGTGCCAGCAGAGCCCGGGACAGTTCTGATACGCAGTATTTT
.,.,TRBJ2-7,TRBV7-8,CASSFFVNYEQYF,TGTGCCAGCAGCTTTTTCGTCAACTACGAGCAGTACTTC
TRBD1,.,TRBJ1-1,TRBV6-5,CASSYLSGTANTEAFF,TGTGCCAGCAGTTACCTAAGTGGGACAGCTAACACTGAAGCTTTCTTT
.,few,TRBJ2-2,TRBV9,CASSVATGGGTDGELFF,TGTGCCAGCAGCGTAGCTACAGGGGGAGGGACGGACGGGGAGCTGTTTTTT
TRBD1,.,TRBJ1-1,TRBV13,CASSLGDRGAEAFF,TGTGCCAGCAGCTTAGGGGACAGGGGTGCTGAAGCTTTCTTT
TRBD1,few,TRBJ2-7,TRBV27,CASSAPGQGTYEQYF,TGTGCCAGCAGTGCTCCGGGACAGGGAACCTACGAGCAGTACTTC
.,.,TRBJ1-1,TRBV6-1,CASTLDSALNTEAFF,TGTGCCAGCACCCTGGACAGCGCTTTGAACACTGAAGCTTTCTTT
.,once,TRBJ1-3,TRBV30,CAWSVTRARSGNTIYF,TGTGCCTGGAGTGTAACAAGGGCGAGGTCTGGAAACACCATATATTTT
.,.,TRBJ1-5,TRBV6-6,CASSRTNPNQPQHF,TGTGCCAGCAGTCGGACAAACCCGAATCAGCCCCAGCATTTT